The entry that follows covers one T cell receptor beta chain sequence. V was clipped by 0 bases and J by 1 base, with 7 bases between them. This CDR3 region has 14 residues. Germline CDR1 SGDLS, CDR2 YYNGEE. Recruits, aged roughly 18 to 90 years, lived in roughly 22 US areas. The data stem from a study of blood T cell repertoires in COVID-19. Study background: T cells, B-cell-depleted T cells, or PBMCs provided the cDNA or gDNA that served as material.

Data came from immunoSEQ multiplex PCR; TCRdb stores just in-frame clones and leaves some out. The sample lists 250,000 or so clones, 80% to 90% occurring once. Source material: PBMCs or T cells enriched from blood (not recorded which). This receptor was identified in a woman in her 30s who had been exposed to COVID-19. This chain links TRBV9 with TRBJ2-5; D call uncertain. This CDR3 reads CASSVDPGQETQYF. CDR3 bases: TGTGCCAGCAGCGTAGACCCGGGCCAAGAGACCCAGTACTTC.